The entry below describes one TCR beta chain. What it binds is unknown. This entry comes from a study of T cells in Graves' hyperthyroidism and ophthalmopathy. J gave up 3 bases and V 5 bases, and 8 bases lay outside the gene matches. Germline assignment: CDR1 MNHEY and CDR2 SMNVEV (reference sequence). The CDR3 covers 15 residues. RNA transcripts yielded amplified TCR beta CDR3 regions. First-round RT-PCR with HTBI primers amplified the TCR CDR3 region. TCRdb ran MiXCR on the multiplex PCR reads and lists one entry per CDR3 protein. Among over 450,000 distinct CDR3 sequences listed, 17% were seen once. Study conclusions and caveats: Blood held most thyroid clonotypes expanded above 0.001 frequency.

The sequence came from a woman aged 18-29 years with Graves' ophthalmopathy. V and J are TRBV27 and TRBJ2-7, with TRBD2 matching 9 bases. Sequencing used blood. The CDR3 DNA sequence: TGTGCCAGCAGTCCCCTTCAGCGGGAGGTCTACGAGCAGTACTTC. Protein sequence: CASSPLQREVYEQYF.